A single sample is the source of the 21 T cell receptor beta chains below, sequenced in a study of T cell responses to AZD1222 COVID-19 vaccine (TCRdb year 2021). The time point label on this specimen signifies: baseline before first vaccination. Receptor libraries were prepared by the immunoSEQ multiplex PCR assay. TCRdb took this table from immuneACCESS and kept in-frame rearrangements with V and J called. Such tables lack part of the clones; where checked against another copy, unresolved V genes explain under half of the gap, and the rest is unexplained. The sample profile shows more than 90,000 clones; around 83% of them were found once. The top ten clonotypes cover under 1.5% of the sample. The source material was peripheral blood, sampled on day 0 of AZD1222 vaccination. Every receptor here comes from an adult in good health.

This clone turned up a few times. The chain carries TRBV5-1 and TRBJ2-7; TRBD1 agrees at 8 bases. Per germline, CDR1 SGHRS and CDR2 YFSETQ. V lost 4 bases to trimming and J lost 2 bases; unmatched junction nucleotides: 8. The CDR3 loop spans 15 amino acids. The CDR3 DNA follows: TGCGCCAGCAGCCCACGACAGGGGACTGCCTACGAGCAGTACTTC. It codes for CASSPRQGTAYEQYF.

J is TRBJ2-7 and V is TRBV5-1; either TRBD1 or TRBD2 may supply D (5 bases each). The germline gives CDR1 SGHRS, CDR2 YFSETQ. CDR3 length: 15 amino acids. V gave up 2 bases and J gave up 2 bases, with 14 bases separating them. The CDR3 region has the DNA TGCGCCAGCAGCTTCACCGGGACGTCCGCCTACGAGCAGTACTTC. Its protein is CASSFTGTSAYEQYF.

CDR3 DNA: TGCAGTGCTAGTGTTCTAGGGTCTGGCTACACCTTC. Translation: CSASVLGSGYTF. The chain joins TRBV20-1 to TRBJ1-2, with D hard to call. The V end was cut by 3 bases, the J end by 7 bases, with 12 bases between. This CDR3 contains 12 residues. Germline-derived CDR1 and CDR2 are DFQATT and SNEGSKA (reference sequence).

The rearrangement uses TRBV7-2 and TRBJ1-2; weak D call: TRBD1 (5 bases). V was clipped by 4 bases and J by 4 bases, with 13 bases between them. The CDR3 has 14 residues. Germline assignment: CDR1 SGHTA and CDR2 FQGNSA. The CDR3 nucleotides are TGTGCCAGCAGCTCTACAGGAACCCTCTATGGCTACACCTTC. This gives the protein CASSSTGTLYGYTF. Combining the CDR3 with reference TRBV7-2 and TRBJ1-2 gives the whole variable domain GAGVSQSPSNKVTEKGKDVELRCDPISGHTALYWYRQSLGQGLEFLIYFQGNSAPDKSGLPSDRFSAERTGGSVSTLTIQRTQQEDSAVYLCASSSTGTLYGYTFGSGTRLTVV.

V usage is TRBV27 and J usage is TRBJ2-3; TRBD2 agrees at 7 bases. From germline, CDR1 is MNHEY and CDR2 SMNVEV (reference sequence). V lost 2 bases to trimming and J lost 6 bases; unmatched junction nucleotides: 2. The CDR3 has 13 amino acids. Here the CDR3 reads CASSLAGVDTQYF. The CDR3 DNA reads as TGTGCCAGCAGTTTAGCGGGAGTGGATACGCAGTATTTT.

The chain combines TRBV3-1 (or the pseudogene TRBV3-2) with TRBJ2-3; D gene uncertain. V gave up 4 bases and J gave up 2 bases, with 4 bases separating them. The germline CDR1 and CDR2 sequences are LGHDT and YNNKEL (reference sequence). This CDR3 has 12 residues. This CDR3 is CASSLDTDTQYF. CDR3 DNA: TGTGCCAGCAGCCTAGACACAGATACGCAGTATTTT.

J is TRBJ1-5 and V is TRBV19; D is unresolved. V gave up 6 bases and J gave up 1 base, with 7 bases separating them. Germline assignment: CDR1 LNHDA and CDR2 SQIVND (reference sequence). The CDR3 contains 13 residues. The CDR3 spells CASSTQSNQPQHF. CDR3 coding DNA: TGTGCCAGTAGCACACAGAGCAATCAGCCCCAGCATTTT.

CDR3: CASSLFDSLNTEAFF. DNA for the CDR3: TGTGCCAGCAGTTTATTTGACAGTCTAAACACTGAAGCTTTCTTT. The chain links TRBV27 to TRBJ1-1, with TRBD1 as a possible D gene (5 bases). The CDR3 extends over 15 amino acids. Germline CDR1 and CDR2: MNHEY and SMNVEV (reference sequence). Trimming pared 1 base from V and 2 bases from J, leaving 11 bases between.

This clone was seen a handful of times. The chain employs TRBV7-2 and TRBJ2-4; maybe TRBD1 (5 bases). The CDR3 contains 13 residues. Trimming took off 10 bases at V and 5 bases at J, with 15 bases between the two ends. CDR1 and CDR2 from the germline V gene are SGHTA and FQGNSA. The CDR3 DNA follows: TGTGCCACGTCCAGGCAGGGTGAAAACATTCAGTACTTC. Translation gives CATSRQGENIQYF.

The chain recombines TRBV28 with TRBJ1-1; D possibly corresponds to TRBD1 (5 bases). In germline, CDR1 is MDHEN, CDR2 SYDVKM. The CDR3 consists of 14 residues. Trimming took off 6 bases at V and 4 bases at J, with 15 bases between the two ends. This CDR3 reads CASRPPQGRTEAFF. DNA of the CDR3: TGTGCCAGCAGACCTCCTCAGGGACGCACTGAAGCTTTCTTT.

The chain employs TRBV24-1 and TRBJ2-5; possibly TRBD1 for D (7 bases). The CDR3 has 16 residues. Trimming stripped 0 bases from V and 4 bases from J, with 14 bases between. CDR1 is KGHDR, CDR2 SFDVKD, per germline. DNA of the CDR3: TGTGCCACCAGTGATTTGGGCCAGGGGGGAGGAGAGACCCAGTACTTC. Protein: CATSDLGQGGGETQYF.

The V gene is TRBV28, the J gene TRBJ1-6, with 9 bases that match TRBD1. J was trimmed by 10 bases and V by 4 bases; bases with no gene match: 17. Germline CDR1 MDHEN, CDR2 SYDVKM. CDR3 length: 18 amino acids. The CDR3 spells CASSSPGQGLSWGSPLHF. CDR3 nucleotide sequence: TGTGCCAGCAGTTCCCCGGGACAGGGACTTTCGTGGGGATCACCCCTCCACTTT.

This chain joins TRBV5-4 and TRBJ2-2; TRBD1 agrees at 7 bases. Germline V CDR1 and CDR2: SGHNT, YYREEE (reference sequence). The CDR3 runs to 15 residues. V shed 2 bases, J shed 1 base, and the junction held 2 bases outside the gene matches. The CDR3 region is CASSLGQVNTGELFF. The CDR3 region has the DNA TGTGCCAGCAGCTTAGGACAGGTGAACACCGGGGAGCTGTTTTTT.

The CDR3 sequence: CASSPHRAKGQPQHF. The DNA of the CDR3 is TGTGCCAGCAGTCCTCACAGGGCCAAGGGTCAGCCCCAGCATTTT. The chain combines TRBV28 with TRBJ1-5; TRBD1 might be the D (6 bases). This CDR3 is built from 15 residues. Germline V lookup: CDR1 MDHEN, CDR2 SYDVKM. V was cut by 5 bases and J by 6 bases, with 17 bases left in between.

This clone appeared a few times. The V gene is TRBV15, the J gene TRBJ1-2; TRBD1 matches 7 bases. Per germline, CDR1 LNHNV and CDR2 YYDKDF (reference sequence). This CDR3 has 15 amino acids. J lost 8 bases, V lost 3 bases, and 12 bases had no gene match. The CDR3 here is CATSRRGQGGLGYTF. The CDR3 DNA reads TGTGCCACCAGCAGGCGAGGACAAGGGGGCCTGGGCTACACCTTC.

This rearrangement joins TRBV30 to TRBJ1-5, with TRBD1 identical over 8 bases. The CDR3 contains 13 residues. The V gene's germline CDR1 is GTSNPN and CDR2 SVGIG (reference sequence). V trimming: 5 bases; J trimming: 5 bases; junction bases outside the gene matches: 5. This CDR3 is CAWGTGRYQPQHF. The CDR3 DNA sequence: TGTGCCTGGGGGACAGGCCGATATCAGCCCCAGCATTTT.

The V call is TRBV5-6, the J call TRBJ1-5; D is ambiguous. The CDR3 runs to 15 residues. Germline V gives CDR1 SGHDT, CDR2 YYEEEE. Trimming removed 0 bases from V and 0 bases from J, with 7 bases in between. As DNA, the CDR3 is TGTGCCAGCAGCTTGGGACCCAATAGCAATCAGCCCCAGCATTTT. The encoded protein is CASSLGPNSNQPQHF. Filled out from reference TRBV5-6 and TRBJ1-5, the complete variable domain reads DAGVTQSPTHLIKTRGQQVTLRCSPKSGHDTVSWYQQALGQGPQFIFQYYEEEERQRGNFPDRFSGHQFPNYSSELNVNALLLGDSALYLCASSLGPNSNQPQHFGDGTRLSIL.

The genes are TRBV19 and TRBJ1-1, with D perhaps TRBD1 (5 bases). Trimming pared 3 bases from V and 7 bases from J, leaving 15 bases between. Germline V gene data show CDR1 as LNHDA and CDR2 as SQIVND (reference sequence). The CDR3 runs 14 residues. The CDR3 DNA sequence: TGTGCCAGTAGTATCGGGCACCCGGGGGATGAAGCTTTCTTT. Translated: CASSIGHPGDEAFF. The variable domain in full, with the rest retrieved from reference TRBV19 and TRBJ1-1, is DGGITQSPKYLFRKEGQNVTLSCEQNLNHDAMYWYRQDPGQGLRLIYYSQIVNDFQKGDIAEGYSVSREKKESFPLTVTSAQKNPTAFYLCASSIGHPGDEAFFGQGTRLTVV.

The rearrangement uses TRBV29-1 and TRBJ2-1; 9 bases align to TRBD1. Germline V lookup: CDR1 SQVTM, CDR2 ANQGSEA. CDR3 length equals 14 residues. J lost 8 bases, V lost 7 bases, and 12 bases had no gene match. The CDR3 loop is CSAGAGTGFDEQFF. CDR3 in DNA: TGCAGCGCTGGGGCCGGGACAGGGTTTGATGAGCAGTTCTTC.

This sequence joins TRBV30 and TRBJ1-2; no firm D call. The V end was cut by 0 bases, the J end by 2 bases, with 7 bases between. The CDR3 length is 13 residues. Germline values: CDR1 GTSNPN, CDR2 SVGIG (reference sequence). This CDR3 reads CAWSVSENYGYTF. DNA for the CDR3: TGTGCCTGGAGTGTGTCCGAAAACTATGGCTACACCTTC.

This rearrangement joins TRBV18 to TRBJ1-1; D is unclear. From germline, CDR1 is KGHSH and CDR2 LQKENI. V dropped 0 bases and J dropped 1 base, with 9 bases sitting between them. This CDR3 has 15 residues. This CDR3 reads CASSPPSRPNTEAFF. The CDR3 DNA follows: TGTGCCAGCTCACCACCCAGCAGGCCGAACACTGAAGCTTTCTTT.